The next 27 T cell receptor beta chains were all read from a single sample in a study of CD8 T cells in Susac syndrome (dated by TCRdb to about 2019). Library method: the immunoSEQ multiplex PCR assay. RNA was extracted with the RNeasy kit and about 0.5 to 1 ug was reverse transcribed using random hexamers. TCRdb ran its own pipeline on the public reads, namely fastp trimming at Q25 and MiXCR clone calling, and kept in-frame beta chains. Records with the same CDR3 protein are collapsed into one entry carrying the most frequent genes and DNA. Counted in this sample were 150,000 or so distinct CDR3 sequences; 95% of them appeared once. The leading ten clones occupy 0.13% to 0.15% of the sample. The sample comprised CD4+ T cells from PBMCs. The receptors originated from a human donor with Susac syndrome.

This clonotype was counted once. The rearrangement uses TRBV4-1 and TRBJ1-5, with D maybe TRBD1 (6 bases). V was shortened by 4 bases and J by 2 bases, with 12 bases between the two germline ends. This CDR3 comprises 15 residues. Per the germline V gene, CDR1 is MGHRA and CDR2 is YSYEKL. CDR3 sequence: CASSRTAGRNQPQHF. The CDR3 coding sequence is TGCGCCAGCAGCCGGACAGCGGGTCGCAATCAGCCCCAGCATTTT.

The genes are TRBV12-3 or TRBV12-4 and TRBJ2-1; D unclear. The V end was cut by 6 bases, the J end by 8 bases, with 8 bases between. This CDR3 has 11 residues. The CDR3 DNA sequence: TGTGCCAGCAGATCCGTCCATGAGCAGTTCTTC. It specifies CASRSVHEQFF.

The rearrangement joins TRBV5-1 to TRBJ2-7, with a possible D match to TRBD1 (6 bases). Trimming left V 0 bases short and J 3 bases short, with 13 bases between. Germline assignment: CDR1 SGHRS and CDR2 YFSETQ. The CDR3 loop spans 15 amino acids. CDR3 coding DNA: TGCGCCAGCAGCTTGGCTCCGACACAGGGCTACGAGCAGTACTTC. Protein product: CASSLAPTQGYEQYF.

The chain employs TRBV29-1 and TRBJ2-7, with TRBD1 identical over 9 bases. The CDR3 sequence is 13 residues long. CDR1 is SQVTM, CDR2 ANQGSEA, per germline. Trimming removed 7 bases from V and 6 bases from J; junction bases left unmatched: 10. The CDR3 loop reads CSARTGVGGEQYF. The CDR3 region has the DNA TGCAGCGCTAGGACAGGGGTCGGCGGCGAGCAGTACTTC.

This clonotype appeared once. The V gene is TRBV3-1, the J gene TRBJ1-2; D gene unclear. CDR3 length: 12 residues. Germline V gene data show CDR1 as LGHDT and CDR2 as YNNKEL (reference sequence). Trimming removed 0 bases from V and 7 bases from J, with 6 bases in between. DNA for the CDR3: TGTGCCAGCAGCCAAGACAAGGGTGGCTACACCTTC. Protein product: CASSQDKGGYTF.

The rearrangement uses TRBV29-1 and TRBJ2-7; TRBD1 aligns across 9 bases. Germline values: CDR1 SQVTM, CDR2 ANQGSEA. The CDR3 sequence is 12 residues long. V lost 4 bases and J lost 9; bases outside the gene matches: 7. The CDR3 reads CSVGRTGEGQYF. The DNA of the CDR3 is TGCAGCGTTGGGAGGACAGGGGAGGGGCAGTACTTC.

To note about this clonotype: The junction departs from germline at one end; a sequencing error may be responsible. The rearrangement links TRBV24-1 to TRBJ1-6; D gene ambiguous. The CDR3 consists of 11 residues. Germline assignment: CDR1 KGHDR and CDR2 SFDVKD. CDR3 in amino acids: CVPHADSPLHF. The CDR3 nucleotides are TGCGTCCCTCACGCGGATTCACCCCTCCACTTT.

The chain joins TRBV20-1 to TRBJ2-5; D possibly matches TRBD1 or TRBD2 (5 bases each). The CDR3 spans 13 residues. CDR1 DFQATT and CDR2 SNEGSKA come from the germline V gene (reference sequence). V was cut by 0 bases and J by 5 bases, with 10 bases left in between. The CDR3 DNA is TGCAGTGCTAGAGATGAGGGGAAGGAGACCCAGTACTTC. Translation gives CSARDEGKETQYF.

The chain is built from TRBV29-1 and TRBJ2-2; 8 bases map to TRBD2. The CDR3 is 11 residues long. The germline gives CDR1 SQVTM, CDR2 ANQGSEA. CDR3 amino acids: CTGGGTGELFF. CDR3 in DNA: TGCACCGGGGGGGGCACCGGGGAGCTGTTTTTT.

V gene TRBV30 combines with J gene TRBJ1-1; D is perhaps TRBD1 (5 bases). The germline V and J ends were trimmed by 4 bases and 5 bases, with 8 bases remaining between them. The CDR3 is made up of 11 amino acids. Germline V lookup: CDR1 GTSNPN, CDR2 SVGIG (reference sequence). The CDR3: CAWKRGTEAFF. The DNA for the CDR3 is TGTGCCTGGAAGCGGGGGACTGAAGCTTTCTTT.

This chain links TRBV28 with TRBJ2-1, with D possibly TRBD2 on 5 matching bases. The CDR3 is 16 residues long. In germline, CDR1 is MDHEN, CDR2 SYDVKM. The V gene lost 5 bases and the J gene lost 4 bases, with 18 bases spanning the gap. Here the CDR3 DNA reads TGTGCCAGCAGTCTCGCCTCGGGGAATTGGTACAATGAGCAGTTCTTC. Its protein is CASSLASGNWYNEQFF.

The V and J genes are TRBV12-3 or TRBV12-4 and TRBJ1-2; tentatively, D is TRBD1 (6 bases). This CDR3 has 14 residues. V lost 7 bases and J lost 8, with 20 bases in between. The CDR3 sequence is CASTRERGRGGYTF. In DNA form, the CDR3 reads TGTGCCAGCACCCGCGAGCGGGGGCGCGGGGGCTACACCTTC.

V usage is TRBV9 and J usage is TRBJ2-1, with TRBD2 matching 9 bases. This CDR3 spans 16 amino acids. J was trimmed by 3 bases and V by 3 bases; bases with no gene match: 7. The germline V gene encodes CDR1 SGDLS and CDR2 YYNGEE. CDR3 residues: CASSASSGRLYNEQFF. In DNA, the CDR3 is TGTGCCAGCAGCGCGAGTAGCGGGAGACTCTACAATGAGCAGTTCTTC.

J is TRBJ2-1 and V is TRBV6-5; TRBD2 aligns across 12 bases. Germline V gene data show CDR1 as MNHEY and CDR2 as SVGAGI. J lost 9 bases, V lost 0 bases, and 12 bases had no gene match. The CDR3 extends over 18 amino acids. The CDR3 loop is CASSYSFSTSGSHSEQFF. The CDR3 DNA reads TGTGCCAGCAGTTACTCCTTTTCGACTAGCGGGAGTCATAGTGAGCAGTTCTTC.

The J gene is TRBJ2-4, the V gene TRBV3-1; D ambiguous. Germline-derived CDR1 and CDR2 are LGHDT and YNNKEL (reference sequence). V was pared by 4 bases and J by 3 bases, with 7 bases between. This CDR3 region has 13 residues. This CDR3 is CASSRSGKNIQYF. CDR3 sequence (DNA): TGTGCCAGCAGCCGGTCTGGCAAAAACATTCAGTACTTC.

The chain couples TRBV14 to TRBJ2-3, with a tentative D call TRBD2 (5 bases). Germline V gene lookup returns CDR1 SGHDN and CDR2 FVKESK. Deletions cut 2 bases from V and 5 bases from J, with 8 bases between. CDR3 size: 13 residues. The CDR3 DNA follows: TGTGCCAGCAGCCAAAATGAGGGAGATACGCAGTATTTT. It translates to CASSQNEGDTQYF.

The genes are TRBV6-6 and TRBJ2-3; D not certain. CDR3 length: 11 residues. Between the trimmed V and J ends, which lost 6 bases and 5 bases, there was a span of 6 bases. Per the germline V gene, CDR1 is MNHNY and CDR2 is SVGAGI (reference sequence). Here the CDR3 reads CASSRRDTQYF. The CDR3 DNA is TGTGCCAGCAGCCGAAGAGATACGCAGTATTTT.

The chain is built from TRBV21-1 and TRBJ2-7. TRBV21-1 counts as a pseudogene. This CDR3 region has 13 residues. The CDR3 DNA reads as TGTGCCACCGTCGACAGGGGCACCTACGAGCAGTACTTC. Its protein is CATVDRGTYEQYF.

The chain couples TRBV15 to TRBJ2-1, with 7 bases aligning to TRBD1. The trim removed 0 bases at V and 9 bases at J, leaving 11 bases unmatched. CDR1 LNHNV and CDR2 YYDKDF come from the germline V gene (reference sequence). The CDR3 loop spans 16 amino acids. The CDR3 spells CATSRERGQQFSEQFF. The CDR3 region has the DNA TGTGCCACCAGCAGAGAGAGGGGACAGCAGTTCAGTGAGCAGTTCTTC.

The V and J genes are TRBV5-1 and TRBJ1-1, with D possibly TRBD1 on 6 matching bases. With 5 bases removed from V and 5 bases from J, the gap between germline ends came to 13 bases. The CDR3 sequence is 13 residues long. Germline V CDR1 and CDR2: SGHRS, YFSETQ. CDR3 coding DNA: TGCGCCAGCAGGATGACAGGCGAGACTGAAGCTTTCTTT. This gives the protein CASRMTGETEAFF.

The chain uses TRBV27 and TRBJ1-2, with 10 bases matching TRBD1. The junction had 11 bases not matched to a gene; V was cut back by 5 bases and J by 8 bases. The CDR3 is 15 residues long. Germline assignment: CDR1 MNHEY and CDR2 SMNVEV (reference sequence). The CDR3 DNA reads TGTGCCAGCAGTCGTCCCGGGACAGGGGTAAAAGGCTACACCTTC. Its protein product is CASSRPGTGVKGYTF.

The gene calls are TRBV12-3 or TRBV12-4 and TRBJ2-1, with 7 positions matching TRBD1. Unmatched junction bases numbered 16, after V lost 6 bases and J lost 8 bases. The CDR3 contains 16 residues. The CDR3 bases are TGTGCCAGCAGGCGAAATAGATGGACAGGATTTGATGAGCAGTTCTTC. Its protein product is CASRRNRWTGFDEQFF.

Written as DNA, the CDR3 is TGCAGTGCCGCCTTGGGACAGGGGAGTTTATCCGGGGCCAACGTCCTGACTTTC. Translated: CSAALGQGSLSGANVLTF. The chain has TRBV20-1 and TRBJ2-6; 10 bases align to TRBD1. The CDR3 extends over 18 amino acids. V was clipped by 6 bases and J by 4 bases; unmatched bases: 15. CDR1 is DFQATT, CDR2 SNEGSKA, per germline (reference sequence).

The V call is TRBV10-3, the J call TRBJ2-5, with TRBD1 matching over 9 bases. The CDR3 is made up of 15 amino acids. The trim removed 0 bases at V and 5 bases at J, leaving 4 bases unmatched. The germline V gene has CDR1 ENHRY and CDR2 SYGVKD. The CDR3 reads CAISESHRGRETQYF. In DNA form, the CDR3 reads TGTGCCATCAGTGAGTCGCACAGGGGGCGGGAGACCCAGTACTTC.

This chain's CDR3 is CASSQIQGAYNEQFF. CDR3 DNA: TGTGCCAGCAGCCAAATCCAGGGGGCGTACAATGAGCAGTTCTTC. The rearrangement joins TRBV3-1 to TRBJ2-1, with 8 positions matching TRBD1. Germline CDR1 LGHDT, CDR2 YNNKEL (reference sequence). This CDR3 is 15 amino acids long. Trimming at V came to 2 bases and at J to 4 bases, leaving 4 bases not matched to a gene.

This clonotype was counted once. DNA for the CDR3: TGTGCCACCAGTGATCGCAGAAGCTCTGGGGCCAACGTCCTGACTTTC. It codes for CATSDRRSSGANVLTF. The V and J genes are TRBV24-1 and TRBJ2-6, with D hard to call. The CDR3 length is 16 residues. V gave up 3 bases and J gave up 0 bases, with 8 bases separating them. The germline V gene has CDR1 KGHDR and CDR2 SFDVKD.

CDR3 sequence reads: CASSLRGVDTEAFF. The DNA of the CDR3 is TGTGCCAGCAGTTTAAGAGGGGTGGACACTGAAGCTTTCTTT. The chain is built from TRBV12-3 or TRBV12-4 and TRBJ1-1; tentative D call: TRBD1 (5 bases). Trimming pared 2 bases from V and 3 bases from J, leaving 10 bases between. CDR3 length: 14 amino acids.